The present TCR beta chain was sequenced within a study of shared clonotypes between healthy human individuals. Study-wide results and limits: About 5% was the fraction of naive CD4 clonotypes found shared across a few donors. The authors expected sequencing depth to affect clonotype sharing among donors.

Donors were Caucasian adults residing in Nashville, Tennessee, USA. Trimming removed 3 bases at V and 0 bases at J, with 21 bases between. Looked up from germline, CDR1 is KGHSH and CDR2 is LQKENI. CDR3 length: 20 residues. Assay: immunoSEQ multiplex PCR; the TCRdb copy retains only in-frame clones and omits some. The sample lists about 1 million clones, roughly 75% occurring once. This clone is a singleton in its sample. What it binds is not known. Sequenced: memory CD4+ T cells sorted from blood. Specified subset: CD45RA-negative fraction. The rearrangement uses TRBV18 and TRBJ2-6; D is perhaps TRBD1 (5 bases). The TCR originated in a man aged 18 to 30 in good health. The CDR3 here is CASSPRATDFLTSGANVLTF. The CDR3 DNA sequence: TGTGCCAGCTCACCTCGGGCGACAGATTTCTTAACCTCTGGGGCCAACGTCCTGACTTTC.